These 18 T cell receptor beta chains share one sample of origin, sequenced in a study of T cell repertoires in cytomegalovirus infection. No cognate antigen is known for these TCRs. One entry per CDR3 protein results from TCRdb running MiXCR on the reads. Seen here are around 900,000 distinct CDR3 sequences, roughly 30% observed once, and the top ten hold under 15%. The source was cultured CD8+ T cells from PBMCs, collected from culture after CMV antigen stimulation. The receptors were gathered from a human donor in good health (CMV status not recorded). Some clones in this sample may be carry-over from other donors' samples.

This clonotype showed up just a few times. The chain carries TRBV6-2 or TRBV6-3 and TRBJ2-1; 10 positions agree with TRBD2. The CDR3 extends over 18 amino acids. The J segment lost 10 bases and the V segment lost 0 bases, leaving 15 bases of the junction unmatched. Germline CDR1 MNHEY, CDR2 SVGEGT. CDR3 in amino acids: CASSYSKIAGGKSGEQFF. CDR3 DNA: TGTGCCAGCAGTTACTCGAAGATAGCGGGGGGCAAAAGTGGAGAGCAGTTCTTC.

This clonotype was seen more than once but under ten times. V gene TRBV27 combines with J gene TRBJ2-1, with TRBD2 identical over 9 bases. The V segment lost 6 bases and the J segment 4 bases; nucleotides outside the gene matches: 7. Germline CDR1 reads MNHEY; CDR2 reads SMNVEV (reference sequence). The CDR3 covers 15 residues. The CDR3 DNA is TGTGCCAGCAGACTTCGCGGGGGGGTGTACAATGAGCAGTTCTTC. Protein sequence: CASRLRGGVYNEQFF.

This clonotype was observed many times. V is TRBV4-2 and J is TRBJ2-5, with a weak D call TRBD2 (5 bases). The CDR3 runs 16 residues. Germline CDR1 and CDR2: LGHNA and YNFKEQ. V was shortened by 0 bases and J by 5 bases, with 16 bases between the two germline ends. The CDR3 nucleotides are TGTGCCAGCAGCCAAGAAGGGAGCAAGCCTTTCGAGACCCAGTACTTC. Amino acids: CASSQEGSKPFETQYF.

Note on this clonotype: As the CDR3 is not closed by the conserved phenylalanine or tryptophan, this likely results from a read error. The chain couples TRBV28 to TRBJ1-5; D is possibly TRBD1 (5 bases). Germline V gene sequence: CDR1 MDHEN, CDR2 SYDVKM. The CDR3 extends over 13 amino acids. Deletions cut 6 bases from V and 4 bases from J, with 10 bases between. The CDR3 reads CASSPDRNQPQHS. In DNA form, the CDR3 reads TGTGCCAGCAGCCCCGACAGAAATCAGCCCCAGCATTCT.

This clonotype was observed many times. V usage is TRBV7-2 and J usage is TRBJ2-5; 12 bases align to TRBD2. Germline trimming cut 6 bases from V and 5 bases from J; bases unmatched to any gene: 4. Germline V CDR1 and CDR2: SGHTA, FQGNSA. CDR3 size: 14 residues. The CDR3 DNA reads TGTGCCAGCAGAACTAGCGGGGGGTGGGAGACCCAGTACTTC. Translation gives CASRTSGGWETQYF.

Worth noting for this clonotype: A much larger clone sits a single nucleotide away, making a read error possible. The gene calls are TRBV7-9 and TRBJ2-6; D ambiguous. This CDR3 region has 15 residues. Germline-derived CDR1 and CDR2 are SEHNR and FQNEAQ (reference sequence). CDR3 coding DNA: TGTGTCAGCAGCCCCGGCAACTCTGGGGCCAACGTCCTGACTTTC. Its protein is CVSSPGNSGANVLTF.

The chain couples TRBV7-6 to TRBJ1-5; D unresolved. The CDR3 extends over 13 amino acids. Germline CDR1 reads SGHVS; CDR2 reads FNYEAQ. The germline V and J ends were trimmed by 1 base and 4 bases, with 5 bases remaining between them. The CDR3 nucleotides read TGTGCCAGCAGCTTAGACAAAAATCAGCCCCAGCATTTT. Residues: CASSLDKNQPQHF.

This clonotype was picked up many times. The chain is built from TRBV7-6 and TRBJ2-1; 9 bases line up with TRBD1. CDR1 is SGHVS, CDR2 FNYEAQ, per germline. J was trimmed by 9 bases and V by 0 bases; bases with no gene match: 9. The CDR3 spans 16 residues. The CDR3, as DNA: TGTGCCAGCAGCTTAGCTTCGACAGGGGGTCTCGGTGAGCAGTTCTTC. The encoded protein is CASSLASTGGLGEQFF.

The CDR3 loop is CASSADLSGTEAFF. CDR3 DNA: TGCGCCAGCAGCGCGGATCTCTCGGGGACTGAAGCTTTCTTT. V and J are TRBV5-1 and TRBJ1-1; D not resolved. The germline gives CDR1 SGHRS, CDR2 YFSETQ. Trimming removed 4 bases from V and 5 bases from J, with 15 bases in between. The CDR3 consists of 14 residues.

This clonotype was observed many times. The V call is TRBV7-4, the J call TRBJ2-5, with 15 bases fitting TRBD2. V shed 6 bases, J shed 2 bases, and the junction held 7 bases outside the gene matches. The germline V gene encodes CDR1 SGHVT and CDR2 SQSDAQ. CDR3 size: 17 residues. CDR3 loop: CASSPSGLAGGQETQYF. The DNA of the CDR3 is TGTGCCAGCAGTCCCTCGGGACTAGCGGGGGGTCAAGAGACCCAGTACTTC.

This clonotype was observed once. One end of the junction varies from germline; a read error may be responsible. The chain couples TRBV20-1 to TRBJ1-2; the D is unclear. This CDR3 has 16 amino acids. Germline V gene lookup returns CDR1 DFQATT and CDR2 SNEGSKA (reference sequence). Written as DNA, the CDR3 is TGCAGTGCTAGCTTATCCCAGCGGCAGTTTGGCTATGACTACACCTTC. Its protein is CSASLSQRQFGYDYTF.

The chain carries TRBV6-5 and TRBJ2-3; D possibly uses TRBD1 or TRBD2 (5 bases each). The CDR3 consists of 15 residues. With 5 bases removed from V and 0 bases from J, the gap between germline ends came to 12 bases. Germline CDR1 MNHEY, CDR2 SVGAGI. This chain's CDR3 is CASSGGVTSTDTQYF. CDR3 in DNA: TGTGCCAGCAGTGGGGGTGTAACTAGCACAGATACGCAGTATTTT.

V usage is TRBV19 and J usage is TRBJ2-2; 10 bases line up with TRBD2. J was trimmed by 4 bases and V by 6 bases; bases with no gene match: 11. The V gene's germline CDR1 is LNHDA and CDR2 SQIVND (reference sequence). The length of the CDR3 is 17 residues. The CDR3 region is CASSWGGLAVFTGELFF. The CDR3 region has the DNA TGTGCCAGTAGCTGGGGAGGACTAGCGGTCTTCACCGGGGAGCTGTTTTTT. The entire variable domain, with the rest obtained from reference TRBV19 and TRBJ2-2, is as follows: DGGITQSPKYLFRKEGQNVTLSCEQNLNHDAMYWYRQDPGQGLRLIYYSQIVNDFQKGDIAEGYSVSREKKESFPLTVTSAQKNPTAFYLCASSWGGLAVFTGELFFGEGSRLTVL.

J is TRBJ2-3 and V is TRBV5-4; D remains unclear. This CDR3 comprises 14 residues. CDR1 and CDR2 from the germline V gene are SGHNT and YYREEE (reference sequence). V was trimmed by 1 base and J by 4 bases, leaving 10 bases between them. CDR3 nucleotides: TGTGCCAGCAGCTTGAGGCCGGTGGCAGATACGCAGTATTTT. This sequence encodes CASSLRPVADTQYF. Drawing the rest from reference TRBV5-4 and TRBJ2-3, the complete variable domain is ETGVTQSPTHLIKTRGQQVTLRCSSQSGHNTVSWYQQALGQGPQFIFQYYREEENGRGNFPPRFSGLQFPNYSSELNVNALELDDSALYLCASSLRPVADTQYFGPGTRLTVL.

V and J are TRBV11-2 and TRBJ2-4, with D perhaps matching TRBD1 or TRBD2 (5 bases each). Germline V CDR1 and CDR2: SGHAT, FQNNGV. V lost 0 bases to trimming and J lost 9 bases, with 15 bases between them. This CDR3 has 15 residues. The CDR3 bases are TGTGCCAGCAGCTTAGAAGTGGGGGTGGACGGCATTCAGTACTTC. It translates to CASSLEVGVDGIQYF.

This clonotype was observed at least ten times. The rearrangement uses TRBV7-3 and TRBJ2-6, with D uncertain. CDR1 is SGHTA and CDR2 is FQGTGA in the germline V gene. The CDR3 has 15 residues. Trimming took 3 bases from V and 0 from J, leaving 6 bases between them. For the CDR3, the DNA is TGTGCCAGCAGCTTCGACATCTCTGGGGCCAACGTCCTGACTTTC. Translating gives CASSFDISGANVLTF.

This clonotype appeared many times. This chain uses TRBV7-9 with TRBJ2-5, with D unresolved. In germline, CDR1 is SEHNR, CDR2 FQNEAQ (reference sequence). V dropped 0 bases and J dropped 0 bases, with 11 bases sitting between them. This CDR3 region has 16 residues. In DNA form, the CDR3 reads TGTGCCAGCAGCTTAGCTGGTGGAGAGTACCAAGAGACCCAGTACTTC. This codes for CASSLAGGEYQETQYF.

The table lists this clonotype with a few counts. This chain connects TRBV27 to TRBJ2-3; D is ambiguous. Germline V gene sequence: CDR1 MNHEY, CDR2 SMNVEV (reference sequence). This CDR3 region has 14 residues. V lost 2 bases and J 5 bases, leaving 11 bases between the germline ends. The CDR3 bases are TGTGCCAGCAGTTTAACCGGCTGGGGAGATACGCAGTATTTT. Translating it yields CASSLTGWGDTQYF.